Below are 14 T cell receptor beta chains sequenced from a single sample in a study of identical twins. TCRdb reprocessed the 5' RACE reads with MiXCR, giving one entry per CDR3 protein. The sample has 600,000 to 700,000 distinct CDR3 sequences; 21% are singletons. This same sample was also taken into another study, of T cells expressing NK-cell markers.

Sequenced: PBMCs. All receptors derive from a woman aged 18 to 35 in good health.

The chain has TRBV7-9 and TRBJ1-5; no clear D. The V and J ends lost 5 bases and 5 bases respectively, with 10 bases between them. The germline V gene encodes CDR1 SEHNR and CDR2 FQNEAQ (reference sequence). This CDR3 comprises 13 residues. The CDR3 loop is CASSPVGDQPQHF. The CDR3 DNA is TGTGCCAGCAGCCCCGTCGGGGATCAGCCCCAGCATTTT.

The chain recombines TRBV9 with TRBJ1-1; D ambiguous. Germline CDR1 reads SGDLS; CDR2 reads YYNGEE. Trimming pared 0 bases from V and 2 bases from J, leaving 11 bases between. The CDR3 length is 15 residues. The CDR3 sequence: CASSVGDGTNTEAFF. The CDR3 DNA sequence: TGTGCCAGCAGCGTAGGCGACGGAACTAACACTGAAGCTTTCTTT.

V usage is TRBV5-1 and J usage is TRBJ2-1; 15 bases fit TRBD2. The trim removed 3 bases at V and 3 bases at J, leaving 7 bases unmatched. There are 18 residues in the CDR3. Per germline, CDR1 SGHRS and CDR2 YFSETQ. CDR3: CASSWGTSGRFDYNEQFF. DNA for the CDR3: TGCGCCAGCAGCTGGGGGACTAGCGGGAGGTTCGACTACAATGAGCAGTTCTTC.

The rearrangement joins TRBV5-1 to TRBJ2-6; 7 bases fit TRBD2. The CDR3 spans 18 residues. Trimming cost V 0 bases and J 2 bases; bases outside gene matches: 8. Per germline, CDR1 SGHRS and CDR2 YFSETQ. CDR3 sequence (DNA): TGCGCCAGCAGCTTGGGGTCGGGGAGGGGTCCTGGGGCCAACGTCCTGACTTTC. Protein product: CASSLGSGRGPGANVLTF.

This clonotype turned up a few times. CDR3 bases: TGCGCCAGCAGCTTGGCCAATCCGGGCGATGAGCAGTTCTTC. Protein: CASSLANPGDEQFF. V and J are TRBV5-1 and TRBJ2-1, with unresolved D. V was trimmed by 0 bases and J by 8 bases, leaving 12 bases between them. The CDR3 is 14 residues long. The germline CDR1 and CDR2 sequences are SGHRS and YFSETQ.

J is TRBJ1-1 and V is TRBV12-3 or TRBV12-4; D uncertain. Trimming cost V 8 bases and J 1 base, with 11 bases left between them. CDR3 length: 13 residues. This CDR3 is CASASQSNTEAFF. In DNA, the CDR3 is TGTGCCAGCGCCAGCCAGTCGAACACTGAAGCTTTCTTT.

The DNA for the CDR3 is TGTGCCATCAGTGAGTCGATCGGGGGAGTGGGGACAGATACGCAGTATTTT. The encoded protein is CAISESIGGVGTDTQYF. The rearrangement links TRBV10-3 to TRBJ2-3; weak D call: TRBD2 (6 bases). This CDR3 is built from 17 residues. V gave up 0 bases and J gave up 3 bases, with 16 bases separating them. Germline assignment: CDR1 ENHRY and CDR2 SYGVKD.

This chain uses TRBV6-1 with TRBJ1-1; no definite D call. V lost 1 base to trimming and J lost 10 bases, with 13 bases between them. CDR1 MNHNS and CDR2 SASEGT come from the germline V gene. CDR3 length: 13 residues. CDR3 amino acids: CASSEDGKGGAFF. The CDR3 DNA follows: TGTGCCAGCAGTGAAGATGGCAAGGGCGGAGCTTTCTTT.

This clonotype was counted between two and nine times. V and J are TRBV29-1 and TRBJ2-7; 7 bases line up with TRBD1. From germline, CDR1 is SQVTM and CDR2 ANQGSEA. Trimming took 7 bases from V and 3 from J; bases not matched to a gene: 3. This CDR3 contains 11 residues. In DNA, the CDR3 is TGCAGCGCGGGGACAGACTACGAGCAGTACTTC. Its protein is CSAGTDYEQYF.

The table lists this clonotype with many counts. This chain joins TRBV29-1 and TRBJ1-1, with a weak D call TRBD1 (6 bases). CDR3 length: 13 residues. Germline loops: CDR1 SQVTM, CDR2 ANQGSEA. Between the trimmed V and J ends, which lost 6 bases and 0 bases, there was a span of 11 bases. CDR3: CSVRGSMNTEAFF. The CDR3 nucleotides are TGCAGCGTGAGGGGGTCCATGAACACTGAAGCTTTCTTT.

In regard to this clonotype: Possible read error: a much larger clone is one base away. This chain uses TRBV12-3 or TRBV12-4 with TRBJ2-1; D gene ambiguous. Trimming pared 8 bases from V and 0 bases from J, leaving 5 bases between. This CDR3 is 12 amino acids long. For the CDR3, the DNA is TGTGCCAGCCATAGCTCCTACAATGAGCAGTTCTTC. Its translation: CASHSSYNEQFF.

This clonotype was recorded a few times. The CDR3 loop is CASSLTSGADEQYF. The CDR3 nucleotides read TGTGCCAGCAGCTTGACTAGCGGGGCGGACGAGCAGTACTTC. The genes are TRBV9 and TRBJ2-7; 11 nucleotides align to TRBD2. The V and J ends lost 4 bases and 5 bases, in that order; junction bases with no gene match: 5. The CDR3 sequence is 14 residues long. The germline V gene has CDR1 SGDLS and CDR2 YYNGEE. Combining the CDR3 with reference TRBV9 and TRBJ2-7 gives the whole variable domain DSGVTQTPKHLITATGQRVTLRCSPRSGDLSVYWYQQSLDQGLQFLIQYYNGEERAKGNILERFSAQQFPDLHSELNLSSLELGDSALYFCASSLTSGADEQYFGPGTRLTVT.

This clonotype was detected only a few times. The V and J genes are TRBV5-5 and TRBJ2-4; 9 bases agree with TRBD1. After removal of 0 bases from V and 0 bases from J, the junction contained 4 bases not matched to a gene. The CDR3 contains 17 residues. Germline CDR1 SGHKS, CDR2 YYEKEE (reference sequence). The CDR3 spells CASSLDRGRQAKNIQYF. CDR3 nucleotide sequence: TGTGCCAGCAGCTTGGACAGGGGGCGGCAAGCCAAAAACATTCAGTACTTC.

This chain joins TRBV20-1 and TRBJ2-2; unclear D gene. CDR1 and CDR2 (germline): DFQATT, SNEGSKA (reference sequence). Trimming pared 6 bases from V and 5 bases from J, leaving 13 bases between. The CDR3 is 13 amino acids. Here the CDR3 reads CSAPDPLTGELFF. As DNA, the CDR3 is TGCAGTGCCCCGGACCCTCTTACCGGGGAGCTGTTTTTT.